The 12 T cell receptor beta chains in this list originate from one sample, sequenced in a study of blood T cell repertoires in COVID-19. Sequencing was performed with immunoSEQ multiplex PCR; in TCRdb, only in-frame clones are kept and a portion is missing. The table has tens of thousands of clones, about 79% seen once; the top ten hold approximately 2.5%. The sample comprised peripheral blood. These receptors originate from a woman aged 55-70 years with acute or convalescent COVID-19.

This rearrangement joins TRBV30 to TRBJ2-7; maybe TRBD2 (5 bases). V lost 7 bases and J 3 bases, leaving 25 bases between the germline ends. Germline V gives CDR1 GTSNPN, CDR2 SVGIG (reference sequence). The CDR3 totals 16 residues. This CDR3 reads CASGVGSQKIHYEQYF. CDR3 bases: TGTGCCTCTGGAGTGGGGAGTCAAAAGATCCACTACGAGCAGTACTTC.

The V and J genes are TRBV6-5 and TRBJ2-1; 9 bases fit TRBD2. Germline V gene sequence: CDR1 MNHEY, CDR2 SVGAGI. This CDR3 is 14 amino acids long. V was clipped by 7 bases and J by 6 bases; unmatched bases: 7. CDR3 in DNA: TGTGCCAGCAAACCTAGCGGGATAAGCAATGAGCAGTTCTTC. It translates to CASKPSGISNEQFF.

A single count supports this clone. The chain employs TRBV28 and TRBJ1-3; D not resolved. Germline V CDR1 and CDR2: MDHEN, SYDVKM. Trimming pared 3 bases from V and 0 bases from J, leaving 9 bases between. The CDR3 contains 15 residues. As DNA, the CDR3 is TGTGCCAGCAGTTTTCCTTGGAGCTCTGGAAACACCATATATTTT. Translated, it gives CASSFPWSSGNTIYF.

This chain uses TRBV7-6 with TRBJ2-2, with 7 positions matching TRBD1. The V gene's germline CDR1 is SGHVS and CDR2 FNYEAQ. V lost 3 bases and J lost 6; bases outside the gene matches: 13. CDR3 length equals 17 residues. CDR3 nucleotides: TGTGCCAGCAGCTTCCGCACCGTCCTAACAGGGGCCGGGGAGCTGTTTTTT. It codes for CASSFRTVLTGAGELFF.

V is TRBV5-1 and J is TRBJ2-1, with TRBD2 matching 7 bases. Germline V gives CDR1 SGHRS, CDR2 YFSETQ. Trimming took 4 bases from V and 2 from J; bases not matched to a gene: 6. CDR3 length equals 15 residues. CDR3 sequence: CASSPGLTTYNEQFF. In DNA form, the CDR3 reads TGCGCCAGCAGCCCGGGACTAACAACCTACAATGAGCAGTTCTTC. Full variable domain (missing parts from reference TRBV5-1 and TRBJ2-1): KAGVTQTPRYLIKTRGQQVTLSCSPISGHRSVSWYQQTPGQGLQFLFEYFSETQRNKGNFPGRFSGRQFSNSRSEMNVSTLELGDSALYLCASSPGLTTYNEQFFGPGTRLTVL.

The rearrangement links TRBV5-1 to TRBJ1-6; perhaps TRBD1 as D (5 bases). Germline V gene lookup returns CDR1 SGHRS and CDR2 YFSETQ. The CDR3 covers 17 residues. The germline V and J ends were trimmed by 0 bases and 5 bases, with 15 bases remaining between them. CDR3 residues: CASSLEGRGFDNSPLHF. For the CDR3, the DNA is TGCGCCAGCAGCTTGGAAGGCCGGGGGTTTGATAATTCACCCCTCCACTTT.

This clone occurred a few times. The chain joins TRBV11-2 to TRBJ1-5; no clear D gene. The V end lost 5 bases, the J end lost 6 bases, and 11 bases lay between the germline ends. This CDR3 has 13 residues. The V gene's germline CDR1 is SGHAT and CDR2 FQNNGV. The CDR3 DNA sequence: TGTGCCAGCAGCCGGGCGGCGGGTCAGCCCCAGCATTTT. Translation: CASSRAAGQPQHF.

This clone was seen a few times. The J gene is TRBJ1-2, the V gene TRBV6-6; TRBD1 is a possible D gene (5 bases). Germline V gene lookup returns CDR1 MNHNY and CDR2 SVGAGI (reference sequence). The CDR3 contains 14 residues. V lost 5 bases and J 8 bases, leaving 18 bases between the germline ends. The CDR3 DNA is TGTGCCAGCAGTCCCTCGGGGGGTTCTATCGGCTACACCTTC. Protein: CASSPSGGSIGYTF.

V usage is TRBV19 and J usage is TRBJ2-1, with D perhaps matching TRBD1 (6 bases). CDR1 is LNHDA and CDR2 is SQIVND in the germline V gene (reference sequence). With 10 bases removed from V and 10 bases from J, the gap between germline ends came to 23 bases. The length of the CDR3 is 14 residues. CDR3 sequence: CATGTFRDTKEQFF. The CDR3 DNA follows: TGTGCCACCGGGACATTCCGGGACACAAAAGAGCAGTTCTTC.

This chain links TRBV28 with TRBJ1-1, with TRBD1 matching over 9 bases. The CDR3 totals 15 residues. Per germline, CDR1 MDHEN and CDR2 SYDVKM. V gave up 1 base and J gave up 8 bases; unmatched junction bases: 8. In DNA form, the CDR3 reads TGTGCCAGCAGTTTATCCGGGACAGGGTTCGCGGAAGCTTTCTTT. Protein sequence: CASSLSGTGFAEAFF.

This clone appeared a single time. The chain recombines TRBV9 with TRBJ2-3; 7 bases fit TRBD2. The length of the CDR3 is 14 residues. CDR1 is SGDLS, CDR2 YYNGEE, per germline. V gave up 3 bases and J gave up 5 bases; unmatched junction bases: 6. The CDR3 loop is CASSASSGGDTQYF. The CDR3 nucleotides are TGTGCCAGCAGCGCATCTAGCGGAGGAGATACGCAGTATTTT. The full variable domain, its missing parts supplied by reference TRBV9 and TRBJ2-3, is DSGVTQTPKHLITATGQRVTLRCSPRSGDLSVYWYQQSLDQGLQFLIQYYNGEERAKGNILERFSAQQFPDLHSELNLSSLELGDSALYFCASSASSGGDTQYFGPGTRLTVL.

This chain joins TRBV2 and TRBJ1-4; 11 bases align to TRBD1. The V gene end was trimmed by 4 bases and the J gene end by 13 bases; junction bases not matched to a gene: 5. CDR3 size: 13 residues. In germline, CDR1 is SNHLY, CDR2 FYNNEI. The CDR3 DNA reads TGTGCCAGCAGTGGGGACAGGGGGAAAGGACTGTTTTTT. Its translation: CASSGDRGKGLFF.